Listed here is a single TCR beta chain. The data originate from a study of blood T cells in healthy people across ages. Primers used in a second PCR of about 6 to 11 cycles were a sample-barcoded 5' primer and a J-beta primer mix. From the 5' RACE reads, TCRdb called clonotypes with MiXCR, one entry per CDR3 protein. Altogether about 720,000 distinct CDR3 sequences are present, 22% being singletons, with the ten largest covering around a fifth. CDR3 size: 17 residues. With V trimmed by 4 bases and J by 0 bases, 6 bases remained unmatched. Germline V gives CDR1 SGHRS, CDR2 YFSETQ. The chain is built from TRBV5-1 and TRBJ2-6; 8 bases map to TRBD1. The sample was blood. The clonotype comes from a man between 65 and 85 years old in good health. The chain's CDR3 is CASSEGQALSGANVLTF. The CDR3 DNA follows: TGCGCCAGCAGCGAGGGACAGGCGCTCTCTGGGGCCAACGTCCTGACTTTC.